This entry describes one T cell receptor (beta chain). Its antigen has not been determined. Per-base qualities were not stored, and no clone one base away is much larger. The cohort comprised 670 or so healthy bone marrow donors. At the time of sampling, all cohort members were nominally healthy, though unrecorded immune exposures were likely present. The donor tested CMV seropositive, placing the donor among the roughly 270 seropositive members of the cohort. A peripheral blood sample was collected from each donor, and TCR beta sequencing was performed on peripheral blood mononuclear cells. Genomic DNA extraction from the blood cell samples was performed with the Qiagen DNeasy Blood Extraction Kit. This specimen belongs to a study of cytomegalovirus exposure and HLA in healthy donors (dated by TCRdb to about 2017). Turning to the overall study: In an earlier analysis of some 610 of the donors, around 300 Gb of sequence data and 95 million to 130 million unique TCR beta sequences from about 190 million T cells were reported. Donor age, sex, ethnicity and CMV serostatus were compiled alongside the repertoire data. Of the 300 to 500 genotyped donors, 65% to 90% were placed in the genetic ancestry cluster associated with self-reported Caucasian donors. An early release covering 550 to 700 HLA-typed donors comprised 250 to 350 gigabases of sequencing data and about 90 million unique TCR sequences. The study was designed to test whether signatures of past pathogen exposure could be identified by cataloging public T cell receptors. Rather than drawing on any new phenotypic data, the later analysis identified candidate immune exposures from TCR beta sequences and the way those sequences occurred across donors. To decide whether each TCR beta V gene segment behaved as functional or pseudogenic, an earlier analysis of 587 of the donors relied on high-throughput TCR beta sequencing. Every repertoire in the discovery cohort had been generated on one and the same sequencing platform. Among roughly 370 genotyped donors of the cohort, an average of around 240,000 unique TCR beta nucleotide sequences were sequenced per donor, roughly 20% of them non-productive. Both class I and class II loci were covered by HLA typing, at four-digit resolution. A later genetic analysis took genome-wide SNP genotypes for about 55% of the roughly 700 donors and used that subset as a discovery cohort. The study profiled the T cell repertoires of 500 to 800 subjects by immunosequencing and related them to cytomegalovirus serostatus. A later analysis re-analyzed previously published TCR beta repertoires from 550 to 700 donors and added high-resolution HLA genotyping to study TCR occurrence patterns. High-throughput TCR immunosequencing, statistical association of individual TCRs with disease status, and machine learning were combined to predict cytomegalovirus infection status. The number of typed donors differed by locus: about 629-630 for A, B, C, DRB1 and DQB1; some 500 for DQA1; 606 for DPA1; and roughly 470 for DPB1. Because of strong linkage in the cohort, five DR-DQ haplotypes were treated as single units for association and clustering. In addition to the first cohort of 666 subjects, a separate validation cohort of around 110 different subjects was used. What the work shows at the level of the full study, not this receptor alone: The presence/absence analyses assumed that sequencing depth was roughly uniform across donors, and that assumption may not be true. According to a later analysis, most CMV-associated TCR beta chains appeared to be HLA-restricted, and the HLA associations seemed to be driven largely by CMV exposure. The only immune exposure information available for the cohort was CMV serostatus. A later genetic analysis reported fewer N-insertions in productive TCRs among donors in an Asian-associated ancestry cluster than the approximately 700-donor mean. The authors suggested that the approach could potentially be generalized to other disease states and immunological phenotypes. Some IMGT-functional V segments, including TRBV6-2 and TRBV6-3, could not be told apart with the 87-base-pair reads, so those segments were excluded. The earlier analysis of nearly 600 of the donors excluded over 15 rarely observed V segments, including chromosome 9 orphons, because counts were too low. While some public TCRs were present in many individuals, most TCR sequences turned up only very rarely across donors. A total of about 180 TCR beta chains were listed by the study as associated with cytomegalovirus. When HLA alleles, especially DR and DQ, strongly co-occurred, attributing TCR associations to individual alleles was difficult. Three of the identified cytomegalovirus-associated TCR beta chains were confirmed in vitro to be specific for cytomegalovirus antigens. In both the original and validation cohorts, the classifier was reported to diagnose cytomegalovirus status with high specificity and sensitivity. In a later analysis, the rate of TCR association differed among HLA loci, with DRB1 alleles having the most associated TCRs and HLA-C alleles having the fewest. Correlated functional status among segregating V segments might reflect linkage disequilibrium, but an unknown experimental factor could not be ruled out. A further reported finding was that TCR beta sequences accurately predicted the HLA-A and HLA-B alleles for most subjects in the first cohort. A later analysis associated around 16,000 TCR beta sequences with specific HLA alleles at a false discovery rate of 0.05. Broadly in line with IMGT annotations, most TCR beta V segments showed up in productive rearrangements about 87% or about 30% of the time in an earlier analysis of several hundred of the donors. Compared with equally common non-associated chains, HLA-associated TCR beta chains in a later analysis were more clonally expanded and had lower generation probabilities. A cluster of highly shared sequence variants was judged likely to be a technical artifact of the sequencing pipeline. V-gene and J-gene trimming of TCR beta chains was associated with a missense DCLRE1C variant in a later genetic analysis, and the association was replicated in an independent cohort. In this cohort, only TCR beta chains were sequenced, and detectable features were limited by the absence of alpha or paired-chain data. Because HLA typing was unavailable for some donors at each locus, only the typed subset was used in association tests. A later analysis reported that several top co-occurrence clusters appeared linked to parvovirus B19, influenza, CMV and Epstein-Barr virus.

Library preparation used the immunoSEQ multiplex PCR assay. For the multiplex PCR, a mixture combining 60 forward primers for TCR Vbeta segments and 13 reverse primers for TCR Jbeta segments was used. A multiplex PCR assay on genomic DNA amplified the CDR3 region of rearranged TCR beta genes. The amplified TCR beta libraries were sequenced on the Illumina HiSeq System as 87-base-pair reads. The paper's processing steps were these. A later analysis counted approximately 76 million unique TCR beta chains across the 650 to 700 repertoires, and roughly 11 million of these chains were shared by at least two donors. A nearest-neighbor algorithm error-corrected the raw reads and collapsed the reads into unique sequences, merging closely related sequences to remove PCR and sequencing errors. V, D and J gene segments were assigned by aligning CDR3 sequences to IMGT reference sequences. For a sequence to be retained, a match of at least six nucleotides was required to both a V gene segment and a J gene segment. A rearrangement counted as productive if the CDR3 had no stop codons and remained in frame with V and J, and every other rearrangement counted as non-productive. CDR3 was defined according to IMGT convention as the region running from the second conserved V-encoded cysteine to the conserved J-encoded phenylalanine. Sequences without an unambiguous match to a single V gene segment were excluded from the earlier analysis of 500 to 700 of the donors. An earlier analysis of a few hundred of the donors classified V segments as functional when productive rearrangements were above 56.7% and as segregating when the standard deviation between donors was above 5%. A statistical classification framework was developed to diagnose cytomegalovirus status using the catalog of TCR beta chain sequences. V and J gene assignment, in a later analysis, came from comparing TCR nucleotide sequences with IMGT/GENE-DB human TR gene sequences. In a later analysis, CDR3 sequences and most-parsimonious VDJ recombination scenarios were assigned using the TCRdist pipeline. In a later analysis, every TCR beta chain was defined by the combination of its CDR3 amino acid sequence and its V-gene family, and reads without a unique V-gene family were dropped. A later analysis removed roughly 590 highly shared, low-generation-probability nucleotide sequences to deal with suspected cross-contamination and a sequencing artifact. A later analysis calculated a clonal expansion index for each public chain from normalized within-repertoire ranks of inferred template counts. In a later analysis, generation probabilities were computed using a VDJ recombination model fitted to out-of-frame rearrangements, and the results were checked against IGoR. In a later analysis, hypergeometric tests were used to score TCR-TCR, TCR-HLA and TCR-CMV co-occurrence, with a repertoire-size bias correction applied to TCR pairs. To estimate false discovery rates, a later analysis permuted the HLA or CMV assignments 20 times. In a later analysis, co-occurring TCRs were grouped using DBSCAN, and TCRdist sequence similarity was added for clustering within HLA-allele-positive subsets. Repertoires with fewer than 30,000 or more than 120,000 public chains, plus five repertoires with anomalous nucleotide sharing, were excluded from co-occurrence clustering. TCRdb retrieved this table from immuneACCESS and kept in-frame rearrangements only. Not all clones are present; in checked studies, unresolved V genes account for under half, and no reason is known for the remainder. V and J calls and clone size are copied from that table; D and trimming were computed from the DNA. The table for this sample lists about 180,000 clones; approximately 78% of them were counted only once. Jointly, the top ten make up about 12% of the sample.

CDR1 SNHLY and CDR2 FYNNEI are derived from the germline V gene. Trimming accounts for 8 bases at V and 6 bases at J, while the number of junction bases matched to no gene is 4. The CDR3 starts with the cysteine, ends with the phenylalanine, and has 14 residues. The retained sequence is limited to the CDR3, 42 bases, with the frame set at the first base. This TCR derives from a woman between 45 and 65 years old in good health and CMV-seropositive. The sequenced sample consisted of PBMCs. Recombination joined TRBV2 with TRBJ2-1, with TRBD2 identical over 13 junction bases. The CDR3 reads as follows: CASQRTSGGNEQFF. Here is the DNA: TGTGCCAGCCAAAGGACTAGCGGGGGCAATGAGCAGTTCTTC. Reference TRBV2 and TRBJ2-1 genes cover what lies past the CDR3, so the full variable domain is EPEVTQTPSHQVTQMGQEVILRCVPISNHLYFYWYRQILGQKVEFLVSFYNNEISEKSEIFDDQFSVERPDGSNFTLKIRSTKLEDSAMYFCASQRTSGGNEQFFGPGTRLTVL.